The 9 T cell receptor beta chains given below trace back to one sample, sequenced in a study of CD8+ T cells in alopecia areata. RNA was isolated and reverse transcribed to cDNA, the sequencing template. TCRdb keeps only in-frame clones here, not all; method: immunoSEQ multiplex PCR. Counted here are some 180,000 clones, around 51% occurring once; the ten biggest clones make up around 9.1%. Treatment reported: oral pan-JAK inhibitor, 5-10 mg twice daily. Material: CD8+ T cells sorted from blood, obtained at week 52, from a patient treated with tofacitinib. Source of these receptors: a human donor with alopecia areata.

The V gene is TRBV27, the J gene TRBJ2-7; TRBD1 aligns across 12 bases. The CDR3 contains 17 residues. Germline CDR1 and CDR2: MNHEY and SMNVEV (reference sequence). V dropped 6 bases and J dropped 5; count of bases not matched to a gene: 14. For the CDR3, the DNA is TGTGCCAGCAGCCTTTACCCCGGGACAGGGGGCGAAAACGAGCAGTACTTC. Its translation: CASSLYPGTGGENEQYF.

The chain uses TRBV7-8 and TRBJ1-1; a possible D gene is TRBD1 (5 bases). CDR3 length equals 15 residues. With 0 bases removed from V and 0 bases from J, the gap between germline ends came to 8 bases. In germline, CDR1 is SGHVS, CDR2 FQNEAQ. CDR3 nucleotide sequence: TGTGCCAGCAGCTTAGCGGGACGCATGAACACTGAAGCTTTCTTT. Translated, it gives CASSLAGRMNTEAFF. The variable domain in full, with the rest retrieved from reference TRBV7-8 and TRBJ1-1, is GAGVSQSPRYKVAKRGQDVALRCDPISGHVSLFWYQQALGQGPEFLTYFQNEAQLDKSGLPSDRFFAERPEGSVSTLKIQRTQQEDSAVYLCASSLAGRMNTEAFFGQGTRLTVV.

The CDR3 is CASSQELGNYNEQFF. CDR3 nucleotide sequence: TGCGCCAGCAGCCAAGAACTAGGAAACTACAATGAGCAGTTCTTC. The chain carries TRBV4-3 and TRBJ2-1, with a tentative D call TRBD2 (5 bases). The CDR3 covers 15 residues. The germline V and J ends were trimmed by 0 bases and 3 bases, with 9 bases remaining between them. Germline-derived CDR1 and CDR2 are LGHNA and YSLEER.

This clone turned up a few times. The J gene is TRBJ2-2, the V gene TRBV5-6, with TRBD1 as a possible D gene (5 bases). Trimming removed 3 bases from V and 5 bases from J, with 17 bases in between. Germline V lookup: CDR1 SGHDT, CDR2 YYEEEE. The CDR3 is 16 amino acids. CDR3 sequence reads: CASSSSARRDTGELFF. The CDR3 DNA is TGTGCCAGCAGCTCCTCGGCTCGCAGGGATACCGGGGAGCTGTTTTTT.

In this sample, this clone turned up a few times. J is TRBJ1-6 and V is TRBV7-9, with D tentatively TRBD1 (5 bases). Germline CDR1 and CDR2: SEHNR and FQNEAQ (reference sequence). V was cut by 7 bases and J by 8 bases, with 15 bases left in between. The CDR3 has 14 amino acids. The CDR3 DNA is TGTGCCAGCACCCCCCAGCAGGGTCATTCACCCCTCCACTTT. Protein sequence: CASTPQQGHSPLHF.

This sequence joins TRBV15 and TRBJ2-6; D ambiguous. CDR1 and CDR2 from the germline V gene are LNHNV and YYDKDF (reference sequence). CDR3 size: 13 residues. Trimming cost V 5 bases and J 2 bases, with 4 bases left between them. This CDR3 reads CATSPAGANVLTF. In DNA, the CDR3 is TGTGCCACCAGCCCTGCTGGGGCCAACGTCCTGACTTTC.

This clone was recorded a few times. The chain is built from TRBV29-1 and TRBJ2-3, with D tentatively TRBD1 (6 bases). The CDR3 has 13 residues. CDR1 and CDR2 (germline): SQVTM, ANQGSEA. Trimming pared 2 bases from V and 6 bases from J, leaving 12 bases between. The CDR3 nucleotides are TGCAGCGTTGAAAGGGGGTCCGGGGATACGCAGTATTTT. Translated: CSVERGSGDTQYF.

V and J are TRBV27 and TRBJ1-5, with 7 bases aligning to TRBD1. Germline-derived CDR1 and CDR2 are MNHEY and SMNVEV (reference sequence). V trimming: 6 bases; J trimming: 4 bases; junction bases outside the gene matches: 6. CDR3 length equals 14 residues. CDR3 protein: CASRTGEGNQPQHF. The CDR3 region has the DNA TGTGCCAGCAGAACAGGGGAAGGGAATCAGCCCCAGCATTTT.

The chain combines TRBV27 with TRBJ1-5; no reliable D call. Germline V gives CDR1 MNHEY, CDR2 SMNVEV (reference sequence). The CDR3 consists of 14 residues. V lost 5 bases and J lost 0, with 8 bases in between. CDR3 nucleotides: TGTGCCAGCAGTCCTATAAATAGCAATCAGCCCCAGCATTTT. This translates into CASSPINSNQPQHF.